Sequencing of this T cell receptor beta chain was carried out in a study of blood T cells in healthy people across ages. The CDR3 consists of 13 residues. Germline loops: CDR1 SGHRS, CDR2 YFSETQ. A second 7 to 11 cycle PCR used barcoded and J-beta primers. TCRdb itself ran the 5' RACE reads through MiXCR, one entry per CDR3 protein. The table lists nearly 1 million distinct CDR3 sequences, roughly 51% of them singletons, with over 20% in the top ten. The V gene is TRBV5-1, the J gene TRBJ2-5; 8 positions agree with TRBD1. The end of the DNA fits TRBJ2-7 better, so the J call may be wrong. The sequence came from a woman aged 55 to 70 in good health. The sample consisted of blood. CDR3 amino acids: CASSAWTGYEQYF. CDR3 nucleotides: TGCGCCAGCAGCGCATGGACAGGGTACGAGCAGTACTTC.